This T cell receptor (beta chain) stems from a study of blood T cells in healthy people across ages. A second PCR of 7 to 11 cycles used a sample-barcoded 5' primer and a J-beta primer mix. Each cDNA molecule was tagged by a template-switch adaptor with 12 random nucleotides. TCRdb analysed the 5' RACE reads with MiXCR anew, one entry per CDR3 protein. The sample holds 1.5 million to 2 million distinct CDR3 sequences, about 49% seen once. Per germline, CDR1 MNHNS and CDR2 SASEGT. CDR3 length: 17 amino acids. The TCR was taken from a woman aged 40 to 50 in good health. This chain links TRBV6-1 with TRBJ2-7; no clear D gene. The closer fit of TRBJ2-5 to the DNA end suggests the J call may be wrong. Sequenced sample: blood. The CDR3 coding sequence is TGTGCCAGCAGTCAACGCTTAGGGAACCGTTGGATCGAGACCCAGTACTTC. Translated, it gives CASSQRLGNRWIETQYF.